This T cell receptor (beta chain) was sequenced for a study of blood T cell repertoires in COVID-19. Overall study context: Nucleic acid was either cDNA or gDNA, and it came from T cells, B-cell-depleted T cells, or PBMCs.

Participants were aged roughly 18 to 89 years from about two dozen US areas. Participants reported their clinical history, and cohort assignment relied on those reports. CDR1 is SGHRS and CDR2 is YFSETQ in the germline V gene. The CDR3 consists of 16 residues. The V gene lost 4 bases and the J gene lost 6 bases, with 19 bases spanning the gap. Source study methods: Nucleated cell number was recorded as an estimate derived from reference gene primer amplification. TCRdb's copy holds only in-frame clones and misses some; the assay was immunoSEQ multiplex PCR. D and trimming were read from the DNA, whereas the V and J calls and clone size are those reported in that table. The repertoire includes about 240,000 clones, around 89% of them detected once, and around 4% sits in the top ten.

The TCR comes from a woman under 40 who had recovered from COVID-19. The chain combines TRBV5-1 with TRBJ1-4; tentative D call: TRBD1 (6 bases). The material sequenced was PBMCs or T cells enriched from blood (not recorded which). The CDR3 coding sequence is TGCGCCAGCAGCCCGGGACGGAGTCCAGGGGATGAAAAACTGTTTTTT. Translation: CASSPGRSPGDEKLFF.